This T cell receptor (beta chain) was captured by sequencing in a study of blood T cell repertoires in COVID-19. The assay was immunoSEQ multiplex PCR, and TCRdb's table has in-frame clones only and misses some. The sample consists of fewer than 70,000 clones, over 90% of them appearing once. This clone has more than one count but fewer than ten. The CDR3 runs to 14 residues. Germline V gene lookup returns CDR1 SGHTA and CDR2 FQGNSA. Trimming shortened V by 1 base and J by 4 bases, and 8 bases separated the two germline ends. Specimen: peripheral blood. This TCR was sampled from a man aged 50 to 59 with active COVID-19. The chain recombines TRBV7-2 with TRBJ1-5; D uncertain. The CDR3 spells CASSLGFGNQPQHF. DNA of the CDR3: TGTGCCAGCAGCTTAGGGTTCGGGAATCAGCCCCAGCATTTT.